Each of the 27 T cell receptor beta chains below was sequenced from the same sample in a study of blood T cell repertoires in COVID-19. This table comes from immunoSEQ multiplex PCR, and its TCRdb copy is limited to in-frame clones, with some not included. Among about 60,000 clones listed, around 80% were seen once. Input material: peripheral blood. The receptors derive from a human donor in a cohort sampled during active COVID-19.

The rearrangement joins TRBV5-8 to TRBJ1-5; D is unresolved. The CDR3 has 18 residues. Germline CDR1 is SGHTS and CDR2 is YDEGEE. The V end lost 1 base, the J end lost 2 bases, and 19 bases lay between the germline ends. The CDR3 nucleotides read TGTGCCAGCAGCTTGTTCAGTGGGCCCGCCGACGGCAATCAGCCCCAGCATTTT. Translating gives CASSLFSGPADGNQPQHF.

The gene calls are TRBV6-1 and TRBJ2-7; 12 bases agree with TRBD1. The V gene's germline CDR1 is MNHNS and CDR2 SASEGT. The V gene end was trimmed by 4 bases and the J gene end by 0 bases; junction bases not matched to a gene: 4. The CDR3 runs to 16 residues. The chain's CDR3 is CASSGRDRGPSYEQYF. For the CDR3, the DNA is TGTGCCAGCAGTGGCCGGGACAGGGGGCCCTCCTACGAGCAGTACTTC.

This clone was seen a single time. V usage is TRBV7-9 and J usage is TRBJ2-7; tentative D call: TRBD2 (6 bases). Germline V gene lookup returns CDR1 SEHNR and CDR2 FQNEAQ (reference sequence). The CDR3 runs to 14 residues. The V end lost 3 bases, the J end lost 1 base, and 10 bases lay between the germline ends. CDR3 residues: CASSFGTHSYEQYF. Here the CDR3 DNA reads TGTGCCAGCAGCTTTGGGACTCATTCCTACGAGCAGTACTTC. The full variable domain, rest sourced from reference TRBV7-9 and TRBJ2-7, is DTGVSQNPRHKITKRGQNVTFRCDPISEHNRLYWYRQTLGQGPEFLTYFQNEAQLEKSRLLSDRFSAERPKGSFSTLEIQRTEQGDSAMYLCASSFGTHSYEQYFGPGTRLTVT.

V is TRBV7-8 and J is TRBJ1-6, with 10 bases aligning to TRBD1. The V gene's germline CDR1 is SGHVS and CDR2 FQNEAQ. V was pared by 5 bases and J by 6 bases, with 7 bases of the junction left unmatched. The CDR3 runs to 16 residues. In nucleotides, the CDR3 is TGTGCCAGCAGCCCGCGACAGGGGGCGATTAATTCACCCCTCCACTTT. Its protein is CASSPRQGAINSPLHF.

The chain links TRBV6-5 to TRBJ2-7; 9 bases align to TRBD2. Germline V gene sequence: CDR1 MNHEY, CDR2 SVGAGI. This CDR3 comprises 14 residues. Trimming took 8 bases from V and 1 from J; bases not matched to a gene: 6. The DNA for the CDR3 is TGTGCCAGCTGGAGCGGGGGGACGTCCTACGAGCAGTACTTC. This gives the protein CASWSGGTSYEQYF.

The chain has TRBV5-1 and TRBJ2-2; D is uncertain. Germline CDR1 reads SGHRS; CDR2 reads YFSETQ. The CDR3 extends over 14 amino acids. Deletions cut 0 bases from V and 8 bases from J, with 11 bases between. This chain's CDR3 is CASSLAPITGELFF. The CDR3, as DNA: TGCGCCAGCAGCTTGGCCCCTATAACTGGGGAGCTGTTTTTT. The whole variable domain, remainder taken from reference TRBV5-1 and TRBJ2-2, is KAGVTQTPRYLIKTRGQQVTLSCSPISGHRSVSWYQQTPGQGLQFLFEYFSETQRNKGNFPGRFSGRQFSNSRSEMNVSTLELGDSALYLCASSLAPITGELFFGEGSRLTVL.

The chain carries TRBV5-1 and TRBJ2-1, with TRBD2 identical over 7 bases. Germline loops: CDR1 SGHRS, CDR2 YFSETQ. V shed 4 bases, J shed 0 bases, and the junction held 7 bases outside the gene matches. The CDR3 length is 16 residues. For the CDR3, the DNA is TGCGCCAGCAGCATAAGGACGGGGGGCTCCTACAATGAGCAGTTCTTC. Its translation is CASSIRTGGSYNEQFF.

This clone was seen just once. The chain has TRBV9 and TRBJ1-1; tentative D call: TRBD1 (6 bases). The CDR3 is 13 residues long. Germline loops: CDR1 SGDLS, CDR2 YYNGEE. The ends were cut back, 6 bases at V and 3 bases at J, with 12 bases in the middle. In nucleotides, the CDR3 is TGTGCCAGCAACCGAGGGGGGGACACTGAAGCTTTCTTT. Encoded protein: CASNRGGDTEAFF.

This clone was observed a few times. The rearrangement uses TRBV5-1 and TRBJ2-1, with 8 bases identical to TRBD1. The CDR3 is 14 amino acids. The germline V gene encodes CDR1 SGHRS and CDR2 YFSETQ. The trim removed 4 bases at V and 12 bases at J, leaving 12 bases unmatched. CDR3 bases: TGCGCCAGCAGCCTGGACAGGGCAGCGTTGAGGCAGTTCTTC. It specifies CASSLDRAALRQFF. Full variable domain (outside the CDR3, taken from reference TRBV5-1 and TRBJ2-1): KAGVTQTPRYLIKTRGQQVTLSCSPISGHRSVSWYQQTPGQGLQFLFEYFSETQRNKGNFPGRFSGRQFSNSRSEMNVSTLELGDSALYLCASSLDRAALRQFFGPGTRLTVL.

The J gene is TRBJ2-6, the V gene TRBV19, with 7 bases matching TRBD2. The CDR3 extends over 16 amino acids. Germline V gives CDR1 LNHDA, CDR2 SQIVND (reference sequence). V lost 6 bases, J lost 2 bases, and 7 bases stayed unmatched. The CDR3 sequence: CASRSGRVAGANVLTF. As DNA, the CDR3 is TGTGCCAGTAGGTCAGGGAGGGTCGCTGGGGCCAACGTCCTGACTTTC.

The V gene is TRBV12-3 or TRBV12-4, the J gene TRBJ1-2; D remains ambiguous. Trimming shortened V by 6 bases and J by 4 bases, and 12 bases separated the two germline ends. The CDR3 runs 13 residues. The CDR3 is CASSAGGPYGYTF. CDR3 nucleotides: TGTGCCAGCAGCGCGGGCGGTCCCTATGGCTACACCTTC.

The rearrangement links TRBV7-2 to TRBJ2-1; 7 nucleotides agree with TRBD2. The V and J ends lost 9 bases and 3 bases, in that order; junction bases with no gene match: 2. Germline loops: CDR1 SGHTA, CDR2 FQGNSA. CDR3 size: 12 residues. Here the CDR3 reads CASGRDYNEQFF. The CDR3 DNA reads TGTGCCAGTGGGAGGGACTACAATGAGCAGTTCTTC. Complete variable domain (other parts from reference TRBV7-2 and TRBJ2-1): GAGVSQSPSNKVTEKGKDVELRCDPISGHTALYWYRQSLGQGLEFLIYFQGNSAPDKSGLPSDRFSAERTGGSVSTLTIQRTQQEDSAVYLCASGRDYNEQFFGPGTRLTVL.

This clone has just one count. In DNA, the CDR3 is TGTGCCAGCAGTTTCACCGGGGATACGCAGTATTTT. Protein sequence: CASSFTGDTQYF. The chain carries TRBV12-3 or TRBV12-4 and TRBJ2-3; D is unclear. V lost 3 bases and J 6 bases, leaving 7 bases between the germline ends. This CDR3 comprises 12 residues.

This chain links TRBV5-1 with TRBJ1-1; 8 bases fit TRBD1. The CDR3 is 15 amino acids. Trimming removed 4 bases from V and 2 bases from J; junction bases left unmatched: 7. Germline V gene sequence: CDR1 SGHRS, CDR2 YFSETQ. The CDR3 region is CASSGAGGVNTEAFF. The CDR3 coding sequence is TGCGCCAGCAGCGGGGCAGGGGGCGTAAACACTGAAGCTTTCTTT.

This clone appeared a few times. This chain connects TRBV19 to TRBJ1-1; D might be TRBD1 (6 bases). Germline values: CDR1 LNHDA, CDR2 SQIVND (reference sequence). V gave up 6 bases and J gave up 0 bases, with 14 bases separating them. The length of the CDR3 is 15 residues. The CDR3 spells CASRLTGSMNTEAFF. In DNA, the CDR3 is TGTGCCAGTAGGTTGACAGGCTCCATGAACACTGAAGCTTTCTTT.

V and J are TRBV3-1 (or the pseudogene TRBV3-2) and TRBJ1-5, with unresolved D. This CDR3 region has 13 residues. Trimming took 3 bases from V and 0 from J, leaving 3 bases between them. Germline-derived CDR1 and CDR2 are LGHDT and YNNKEL (reference sequence). The CDR3 bases are TGTGCCAGCAGCCAGTATAGCAATCAGCCCCAGCATTTT. This codes for CASSQYSNQPQHF.

Only one count was recorded for this clone. This chain uses TRBV18 with TRBJ2-3, with 8 bases aligning to TRBD2. J lost 5 bases, V lost 5 bases, and 9 bases had no gene match. CDR3 size: 15 residues. Per the germline V gene, CDR1 is KGHSH and CDR2 is LQKENI. The CDR3 loop reads CASSSLAGREDTQYF. CDR3 bases: TGTGCCAGCTCATCTTTAGCGGGAAGGGAAGATACGCAGTATTTT.

This rearrangement joins TRBV18 to TRBJ2-7, with a tentative D call TRBD1 (6 bases). V lost 3 bases, J lost 3 bases, and 9 bases lay in between. This CDR3 is 13 amino acids long. Germline V gene sequence: CDR1 KGHSH, CDR2 LQKENI. Here the CDR3 reads CASSPGQNYEQYF. In DNA form, the CDR3 reads TGTGCCAGCTCACCTGGACAGAACTACGAGCAGTACTTC.

The chain has TRBV7-9 and TRBJ1-2, with a weak D call TRBD1 (5 bases). CDR3 length: 13 residues. Trimming removed 5 bases from V and 6 bases from J, with 13 bases in between. CDR1 and CDR2 (germline): SEHNR, FQNEAQ (reference sequence). CDR3 amino acids: CASSLRELDGYTF. The CDR3 region has the DNA TGTGCCAGCAGCCTCAGGGAACTTGATGGCTACACCTTC.

V is TRBV30 and J is TRBJ1-6; 8 bases line up with TRBD1. There are 16 residues in the CDR3. Unmatched junction bases numbered 12, after V lost 2 bases and J lost 9 bases. Germline V gene data show CDR1 as GTSNPN and CDR2 as SVGIG (reference sequence). CDR3 sequence reads: CAWSRDRGALASPLHF. As DNA, the CDR3 is TGTGCCTGGAGTCGCGACAGGGGAGCCTTAGCTTCACCCCTCCACTTT.

The chain combines TRBV11-2 with TRBJ1-2; D not certain. The CDR3 has 14 residues. Trimming took 3 bases from V and 7 from J, leaving 15 bases between them. Germline CDR1 and CDR2: SGHAT and FQNNGV. This CDR3 reads CASSFPRYAGGYTF. The CDR3 nucleotides are TGTGCCAGCAGCTTCCCCCGGTACGCCGGTGGCTACACCTTC.

The V call is TRBV30, the J call TRBJ1-2; D gene ambiguous. This CDR3 region has 12 residues. The ends were cut back, 0 bases at V and 2 bases at J, with 4 bases in the middle. Looked up from germline, CDR1 is GTSNPN and CDR2 is SVGIG (reference sequence). The CDR3 sequence: CAWSVQNYGYTF. The CDR3 bases are TGTGCCTGGAGTGTACAGAACTATGGCTACACCTTC. The full variable domain, rest sourced from reference TRBV30 and TRBJ1-2, is SQTIHQWPATLVQPVGSPLSLECTVEGTSNPNLYWYRQAAGRGLQLLFYSVGIGQISSEVPQNLSASRPQDRQFILSSKKLLLSDSGFYLCAWSVQNYGYTFGSGTRLTVV.

This sequence joins TRBV6-5 and TRBJ2-5, with D maybe TRBD1 (5 bases). Between the trimmed V and J ends, which lost 7 bases and 9 bases, there was a span of 21 bases. The CDR3 has 14 amino acids. Germline V gene lookup returns CDR1 MNHEY and CDR2 SVGAGI. The CDR3 DNA reads as TGTGCCAGCATCTTACGGGCAGGGAATACGGCCCAGTACTTC. Translation: CASILRAGNTAQYF.

This sequence joins TRBV12-3 or TRBV12-4 and TRBJ2-2, with D tentatively TRBD2 (5 bases). V lost 7 bases to trimming and J lost 8 bases, with 14 bases between them. The CDR3 loop spans 13 amino acids. The CDR3 sequence: CASILQAGGELFF. The DNA for the CDR3 is TGTGCCAGCATACTTCAGGCGGGTGGGGAGCTGTTTTTT.

This clone was detected a few times. V and J are TRBV11-2 and TRBJ1-5; D gene unclear. The CDR3 runs 12 residues. Germline V gene sequence: CDR1 SGHAT, CDR2 FQNNGV. V was clipped by 4 bases and J by 9 bases, with 10 bases between them. The CDR3 nucleotides are TGTGCCAGCAGCTCGTCTGGAGGGCCCCAGCATTTT. This codes for CASSSSGGPQHF.

V usage is TRBV20-1 and J usage is TRBJ1-1; TRBD1 aligns across 7 bases. Germline CDR1 DFQATT, CDR2 SNEGSKA (reference sequence). This CDR3 spans 11 amino acids. The trim removed 6 bases at V and 8 bases at J, leaving 6 bases unmatched. The CDR3 loop is CSAAPGQEAFF. Written as DNA, the CDR3 is TGCAGTGCAGCACCGGGACAGGAAGCTTTCTTT.

This chain connects TRBV7-9 to TRBJ2-1, with D unclear. Germline values: CDR1 SEHNR, CDR2 FQNEAQ (reference sequence). The CDR3 spans 16 residues. V lost 1 base and J 2 bases, leaving 12 bases between the germline ends. CDR3 in amino acids: CASSLVASLAYNEQFF. The CDR3 DNA reads as TGTGCCAGCAGCTTAGTTGCTAGTTTGGCCTACAATGAGCAGTTCTTC.